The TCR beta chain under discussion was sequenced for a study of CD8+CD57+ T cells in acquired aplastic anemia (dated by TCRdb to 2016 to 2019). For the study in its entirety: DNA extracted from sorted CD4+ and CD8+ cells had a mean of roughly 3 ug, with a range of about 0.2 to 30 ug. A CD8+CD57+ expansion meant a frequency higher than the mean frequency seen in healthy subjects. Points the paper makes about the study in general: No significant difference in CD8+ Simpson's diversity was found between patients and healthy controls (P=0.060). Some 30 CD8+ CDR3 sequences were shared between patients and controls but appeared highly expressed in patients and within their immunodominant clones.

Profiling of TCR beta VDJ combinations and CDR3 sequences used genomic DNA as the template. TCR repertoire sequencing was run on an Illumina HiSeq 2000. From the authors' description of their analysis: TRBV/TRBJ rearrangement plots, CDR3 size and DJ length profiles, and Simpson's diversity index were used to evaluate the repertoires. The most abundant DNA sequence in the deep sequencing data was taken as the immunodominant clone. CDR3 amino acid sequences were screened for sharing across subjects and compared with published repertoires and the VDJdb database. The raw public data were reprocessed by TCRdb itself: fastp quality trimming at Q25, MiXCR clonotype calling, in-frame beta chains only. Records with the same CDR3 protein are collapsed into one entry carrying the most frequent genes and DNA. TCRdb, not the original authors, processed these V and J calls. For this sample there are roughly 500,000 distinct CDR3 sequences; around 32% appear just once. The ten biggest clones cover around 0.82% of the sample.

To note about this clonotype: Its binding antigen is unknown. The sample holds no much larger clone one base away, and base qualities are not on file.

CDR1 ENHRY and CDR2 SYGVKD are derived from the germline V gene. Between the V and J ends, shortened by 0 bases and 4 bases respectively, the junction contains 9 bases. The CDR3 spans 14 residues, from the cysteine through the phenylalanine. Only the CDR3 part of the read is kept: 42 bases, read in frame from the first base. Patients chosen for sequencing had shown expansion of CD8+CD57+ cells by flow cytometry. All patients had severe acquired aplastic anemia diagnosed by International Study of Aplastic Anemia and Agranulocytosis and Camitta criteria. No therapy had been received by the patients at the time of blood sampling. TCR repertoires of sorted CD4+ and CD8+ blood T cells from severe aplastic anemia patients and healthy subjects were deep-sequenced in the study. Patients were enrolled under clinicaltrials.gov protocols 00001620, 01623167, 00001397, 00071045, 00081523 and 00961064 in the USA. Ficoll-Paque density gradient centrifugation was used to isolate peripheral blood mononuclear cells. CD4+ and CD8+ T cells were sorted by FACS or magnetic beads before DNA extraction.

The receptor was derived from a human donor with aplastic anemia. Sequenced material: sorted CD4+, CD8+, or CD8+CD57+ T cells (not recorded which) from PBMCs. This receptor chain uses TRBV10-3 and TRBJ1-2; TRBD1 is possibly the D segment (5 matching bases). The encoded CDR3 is CAISESGGVYGYTF. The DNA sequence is TGTGCCATCAGTGAGTCGGGAGGGGTCTATGGCTACACCTTC.